This TCR beta chain originates from a study of T-cell memory formation after mild COVID-19. One entry per CDR3 protein results from TCRdb running MiXCR on the 5' RACE reads. The sample lists about 270,000 distinct CDR3 sequences; about a sixth were seen once. V was shortened by 1 base and J by 0 bases, with 7 bases between the two germline ends. This CDR3 is 16 amino acids long. The V gene's germline CDR1 is MGHDK and CDR2 SYGVNS. The sequenced sample was PBMCs or a T cell subset sorted from them (not recorded which). The gene calls are TRBV25-1 and TRBJ2-6, with D possibly matching TRBD1 (5 bases). The TCR comes from a man aged 18 to 30 who had mild COVID-19 (a few samples of this study predate the infection). Cell type and time point are not known. CDR3 nucleotides: TGTGCCAGCAGTGAATGGGGCAGCTCTGGGGCCAACGTCCTGACTTTC. Encoded protein: CASSEWGSSGANVLTF.